This TCR beta chain appears in the sequencing data of a study of blood T cell repertoires in COVID-19. Here immunoSEQ multiplex PCR was the method, and the copy in TCRdb shows in-frame clones only, minus some. Among some 89,000 clones listed, 81% were seen once. The receptor comes from a man aged 55 to 70 with acute or convalescent COVID-19. The sequenced sample was peripheral blood.

CDR3 nucleotides: TGTGCCAGCTGGGACAGGGGCGGGAATTCACCCCTCCACTTT. Amino acids: CASWDRGGNSPLHF. The chain employs TRBV7-2 and TRBJ1-6, with 10 nucleotides matching TRBD1. The germline gives CDR1 SGHTA, CDR2 FQGNSA. The CDR3 extends over 14 amino acids. Trimming at V came to 8 bases and at J to 7 bases, leaving 5 bases not matched to a gene.